The source of this T cell receptor beta chain is a study of cytomegalovirus exposure and HLA in healthy donors. The CDR3 loop spans 16 amino acids. V was trimmed by 4 bases and J by 3 bases, leaving 18 bases between them. Germline lookup yields CDR1 SGHRS and CDR2 YFSETQ. The PCR ran on 60 Vbeta and 13 Jbeta primers. Method: immunoSEQ multiplex PCR; TCRdb's copy keeps in-frame clones and lacks some. The sample comprises 200,000 to 250,000 clones, roughly 87% of which are singletons, and approximately 5.3% rests with the top ten. The specimen was PBMCs. The rearrangement joins TRBV5-1 to TRBJ2-3; TRBD2 might be the D (6 bases). This receptor was identified in a woman in her 40s in good health and CMV-seropositive. Here the CDR3 DNA reads TGCGCCAGCAGCAGGACTACAGTTTACCTAACAGATACGCAGTATTTT. The encoded protein is CASSRTTVYLTDTQYF. The whole variable domain, filled in from reference TRBV5-1 and TRBJ2-3, reads KAGVTQTPRYLIKTRGQQVTLSCSPISGHRSVSWYQQTPGQGLQFLFEYFSETQRNKGNFPGRFSGRQFSNSRSEMNVSTLELGDSALYLCASSRTTVYLTDTQYFGPGTRLTVL.